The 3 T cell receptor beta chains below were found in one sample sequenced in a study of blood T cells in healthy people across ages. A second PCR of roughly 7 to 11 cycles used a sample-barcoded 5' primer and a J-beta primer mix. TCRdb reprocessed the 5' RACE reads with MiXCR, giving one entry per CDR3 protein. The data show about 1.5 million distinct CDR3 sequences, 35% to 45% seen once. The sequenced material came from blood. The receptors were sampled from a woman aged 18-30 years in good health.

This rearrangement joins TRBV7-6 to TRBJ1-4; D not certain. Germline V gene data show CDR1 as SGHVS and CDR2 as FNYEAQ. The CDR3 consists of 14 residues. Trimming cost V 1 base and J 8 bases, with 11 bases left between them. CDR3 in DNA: TGTGCCAGCAGCTTAGGAGGGTGGCAAGAAAAACTGTTTTTT. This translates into CASSLGGWQEKLFF.

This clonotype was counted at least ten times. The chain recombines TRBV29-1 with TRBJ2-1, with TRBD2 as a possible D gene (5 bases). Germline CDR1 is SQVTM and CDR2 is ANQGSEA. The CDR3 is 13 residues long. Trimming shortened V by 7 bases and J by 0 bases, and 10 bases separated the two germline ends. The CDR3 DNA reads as TGCAGCGCACGACTACTCTCCTACAATGAGCAGTTCTTC. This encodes CSARLLSYNEQFF.

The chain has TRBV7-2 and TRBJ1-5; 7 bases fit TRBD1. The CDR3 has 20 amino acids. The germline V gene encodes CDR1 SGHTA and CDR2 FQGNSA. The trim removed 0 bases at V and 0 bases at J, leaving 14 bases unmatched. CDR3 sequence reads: CASSLAGGWRGRYSNQPQHF. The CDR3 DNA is TGTGCCAGCAGCTTAGCGGGGGGGTGGAGGGGGCGTTATAGCAATCAGCCCCAGCATTTT.